This is a list of T cell receptor beta chains from one sample in a study of blood T cell repertoires in COVID-19. Sequenced by immunoSEQ multiplex PCR; TCRdb stores in-frame clones only, minus some. The sample includes about 190,000 clones, more than 85% of them seen just once. The specimen sequenced was peripheral blood. These receptor sequences come from a man aged 30 to 45 with acute or convalescent COVID-19. Each CDR3 is given with its conserved first and last residue. D genes are given only for firm matches. A clone size is listed for some rows: how often the clone was seen (once, few, many), or a class if it is expanded.

V gene: TRBV6-5; D gene: NA; J gene: TRBJ1-1; clone size: NA; CDR3 protein: CASRYGDANTEAFF; CDR3 DNA: TGTGCCAGCAGGTACGGAGATGCGAACACTGAAGCTTTCTTT
V gene: TRBV9; D gene: NA; J gene: TRBJ1-4; clone size: NA; CDR3 protein: CASSVSIGAGSEKLFF; CDR3 DNA: TGTGCCAGCAGCGTCTCAATAGGGGCCGGCTCCGAAAAACTGTTTTTT
V gene: TRBV6-1; D gene: NA; J gene: TRBJ1-5; clone size: NA; CDR3 protein: CASSEDRNQPQHF; CDR3 DNA: TGTGCCAGCAGTGAAGACAGGAATCAGCCCCAGCATTTT
V gene: TRBV28; D gene: NA; J gene: TRBJ1-4; clone size: NA; CDR3 protein: CASSLGQLNEKLFF; CDR3 DNA: TGTGCCAGCAGTTTAGGGCAGCTTAATGAAAAACTGTTTTTT
V gene: TRBV11-1; D gene: NA; J gene: TRBJ2-1; clone size: NA; CDR3 protein: CASSRDTGYNEQFF; CDR3 DNA: TGTGCCAGCAGCCGGGACACTGGCTACAATGAGCAGTTCTTC
V gene: TRBV5-4; D gene: TRBD2; J gene: TRBJ2-3; clone size: NA; CDR3 protein: CASSLLLSGSRYTQYF; CDR3 DNA: TGTGCCAGCAGCCTTCTCCTAAGCGGGAGTAGGTATACGCAGTATTTT
V gene: TRBV5-1; D gene: TRBD1; J gene: TRBJ1-2; clone size: NA; CDR3 protein: CASSLERPGQPGVYGYTF; CDR3 DNA: TGCGCCAGCAGCCTGGAACGCCCGGGACAGCCGGGCGTATATGGCTACACCTTC
V gene: TRBV30; D gene: TRBD1; J gene: TRBJ1-4; clone size: NA; CDR3 protein: CAWSPGTGDEKLFF; CDR3 DNA: TGTGCCTGGAGTCCCGGGACAGGGGATGAAAAACTGTTTTTT
V gene: TRBV30; D gene: NA; J gene: TRBJ1-1; clone size: NA; CDR3 protein: CAWSTFFSGPEAFF; CDR3 DNA: TGTGCCTGGAGTACATTTTTCAGTGGCCCCGAAGCTTTCTTT
V gene: TRBV24-1; D gene: TRBD2; J gene: TRBJ2-7; clone size: NA; CDR3 protein: CATSDPSGGYEQYF; CDR3 DNA: TGTGCCACCAGTGATCCTAGCGGAGGATACGAGCAGTACTTC
V gene: TRBV14; D gene: TRBD2; J gene: TRBJ2-1; clone size: NA; CDR3 protein: CASSGLLGLAGGEQFF; CDR3 DNA: TGTGCCAGCAGCGGTCTCCTGGGACTAGCGGGAGGCGAGCAGTTCTTC
V gene: TRBV5-6; D gene: NA; J gene: TRBJ1-2; clone size: NA; CDR3 protein: CASSLVGQPPSNYGYTF; CDR3 DNA: TGTGCCAGCAGCTTGGTAGGACAGCCTCCTTCGAACTATGGCTACACCTTC
V gene: TRBV9; D gene: TRBD1; J gene: TRBJ1-2; clone size: NA; CDR3 protein: CASSPGTANYGYTF; CDR3 DNA: TGTGCCAGCAGCCCCGGGACAGCGAACTATGGCTACACCTTC
V gene: TRBV28; D gene: NA; J gene: TRBJ2-7; clone size: NA; CDR3 protein: CASGIRVSGQYF; CDR3 DNA: TGTGCCAGCGGAATCAGGGTGTCGGGGCAGTACTTC
V gene: TRBV2; D gene: NA; J gene: TRBJ1-3; clone size: NA; CDR3 protein: CASRARRNSGNTIYF; CDR3 DNA: TGTGCCAGCAGAGCTAGAAGAAACTCTGGAAACACCATATATTTT
V gene: TRBV28; D gene: TRBD1; J gene: TRBJ2-7; clone size: NA; CDR3 protein: CASSLWDRTGPPARTKAEQYF; CDR3 DNA: TGTGCCAGCAGTTTGTGGGATAGGACAGGGCCGCCCGCGCGGACTAAGGCCGAGCAGTACTTC
V gene: TRBV2; D gene: TRBD1; J gene: TRBJ2-3; clone size: NA; CDR3 protein: CASRGDRSTDTQYF; CDR3 DNA: TGTGCCAGCAGGGGGGACAGGAGCACAGATACGCAGTATTTT
V gene: TRBV4-1; D gene: NA; J gene: TRBJ2-7; clone size: few; CDR3 protein: CASSQGPARRGRRSYEQYF; CDR3 DNA: TGCGCCAGCAGCCAAGGCCCGGCGAGGCGCGGGCGACGCTCCTACGAGCAGTACTTC
V gene: TRBV11-2; D gene: NA; J gene: TRBJ2-3; clone size: NA; CDR3 protein: CASSQGRGDTQYF; CDR3 DNA: TGTGCCAGCAGCCAGGGGAGGGGAGATACGCAGTATTTT
V gene: TRBV30; D gene: TRBD1; J gene: TRBJ1-5; clone size: NA; CDR3 protein: CAWSSTGTGYQPQHF; CDR3 DNA: TGTGCCTGGAGTAGCACCGGGACAGGTTATCAGCCCCAGCATTTT
V gene: TRBV9; D gene: TRBD2; J gene: TRBJ2-4; clone size: once; CDR3 protein: CASSVGVAGGSAKNIQYF; CDR3 DNA: TGTGCCAGCAGCGTAGGAGTAGCGGGGGGTTCAGCCAAAAACATTCAGTACTTC
V gene: TRBV28; D gene: NA; J gene: TRBJ1-2; clone size: NA; CDR3 protein: CASTIQGDYGYTF; CDR3 DNA: TGTGCCAGCACTATACAGGGCGACTATGGCTACACCTTC
V gene: TRBV12-3/TRBV12-4; D gene: TRBD1; J gene: TRBJ1-1; clone size: NA; CDR3 protein: CASSLGTGLVAFF; CDR3 DNA: TGTGCCAGCAGCCTTGGGACAGGGTTAGTAGCTTTCTTT
V gene: TRBV27; D gene: TRBD2; J gene: TRBJ2-3; clone size: once; CDR3 protein: CASSFLAGGITDTQYF; CDR3 DNA: TGTGCCAGCAGTTTCCTAGCGGGAGGGATAACAGATACGCAGTATTTT
V gene: TRBV13; D gene: NA; J gene: TRBJ1-3; clone size: NA; CDR3 protein: CASSLGFRDTIYF; CDR3 DNA: TGTGCCAGCAGCTTAGGGTTCCGAGACACCATATATTTT
V gene: TRBV28; D gene: TRBD2; J gene: TRBJ2-7; clone size: NA; CDR3 protein: CASEFGLAGSYEQYF; CDR3 DNA: TGTGCCAGCGAATTCGGACTAGCGGGATCCTACGAGCAGTACTTC
V gene: TRBV2; D gene: TRBD1; J gene: TRBJ1-1; clone size: NA; CDR3 protein: CASRTTGDLTEAFF; CDR3 DNA: TGTGCCAGCAGGACGACAGGGGATCTCACTGAAGCTTTCTTT
V gene: TRBV5-1; D gene: TRBD1; J gene: TRBJ1-6; clone size: NA; CDR3 protein: CASSFGQGASSGGTLHF; CDR3 DNA: TGCGCCAGCAGCTTCGGACAGGGGGCGTCCAGTGGGGGGACCCTCCACTTT
V gene: TRBV19; D gene: TRBD1; J gene: TRBJ1-2; clone size: NA; CDR3 protein: CASTQDRGRGGYTF; CDR3 DNA: TGTGCCAGTACCCAAGACAGGGGGCGTGGTGGCTACACCTTC
V gene: TRBV7-9; D gene: TRBD2; J gene: TRBJ2-3; clone size: NA; CDR3 protein: CASSFGSGARGTQYF; CDR3 DNA: TGTGCCAGCAGCTTTGGTAGCGGGGCCCGTGGTACGCAGTATTTT
V gene: TRBV11-2; D gene: NA; J gene: TRBJ2-2; clone size: NA; CDR3 protein: CASSFNTPAELFF; CDR3 DNA: TGTGCCAGCAGCTTTAACACCCCCGCGGAGCTGTTTTTT
V gene: TRBV18; D gene: TRBD2; J gene: TRBJ2-3; clone size: few; CDR3 protein: CASRPIAGGADTQYF; CDR3 DNA: TGTGCCAGCCGACCTATAGCGGGAGGGGCAGATACGCAGTATTTT
V gene: TRBV7-2; D gene: TRBD1; J gene: TRBJ1-4; clone size: NA; CDR3 protein: CASKEGAGNEKLFF; CDR3 DNA: TGTGCCAGCAAGGAGGGGGCGGGGAATGAAAAACTGTTTTTT
V gene: TRBV18; D gene: NA; J gene: TRBJ1-6; clone size: NA; CDR3 protein: CASRDFYNSPLHF; CDR3 DNA: TGTGCCAGCCGCGACTTCTATAATTCACCCCTCCACTTT
V gene: TRBV7-2; D gene: TRBD1; J gene: TRBJ1-2; clone size: NA; CDR3 protein: CASSSGQAIPYGYTF; CDR3 DNA: TGTGCCAGCAGCTCGGGACAGGCTATACCCTATGGCTACACCTTC
V gene: TRBV6-5; D gene: NA; J gene: TRBJ2-5; clone size: NA; CDR3 protein: CASTAQVQETQYF; CDR3 DNA: TGTGCCAGCACCGCCCAGGTACAAGAGACCCAGTACTTC
V gene: TRBV30; D gene: NA; J gene: TRBJ2-1; clone size: NA; CDR3 protein: CAWSQGLSSYNEQFF; CDR3 DNA: TGTGCCTGGAGTCAGGGATTGAGCTCCTACAATGAGCAGTTCTTC
V gene: TRBV10-3; D gene: NA; J gene: TRBJ1-1; clone size: NA; CDR3 protein: CAISPTENTEAFF; CDR3 DNA: TGTGCCATCAGCCCGACAGAAAACACTGAAGCTTTCTTT
V gene: TRBV7-9; D gene: TRBD1; J gene: TRBJ2-7; clone size: NA; CDR3 protein: CASTGTGGYEQYF; CDR3 DNA: TGTGCCAGCACCGGGACAGGGGGCTACGAGCAGTACTTC
V gene: TRBV9; D gene: NA; J gene: TRBJ1-1; clone size: NA; CDR3 protein: CASSVYRGFMNTEAFF; CDR3 DNA: TGTGCCAGCAGCGTATATAGGGGGTTCATGAACACTGAAGCTTTCTTT
V gene: TRBV15; D gene: NA; J gene: TRBJ1-1; clone size: NA; CDR3 protein: CATSIVRGNTEAFF; CDR3 DNA: TGTGCCACCAGTATCGTCAGGGGTAACACTGAAGCTTTCTTT
V gene: TRBV12-3/TRBV12-4; D gene: NA; J gene: TRBJ2-3; clone size: NA; CDR3 protein: CASSFLGADTQYF; CDR3 DNA: TGTGCCAGCAGTTTTCTAGGGGCAGATACGCAGTATTTT
V gene: TRBV18; D gene: NA; J gene: TRBJ1-3; clone size: NA; CDR3 protein: CASGQQNSGNTIYF; CDR3 DNA: TGTGCCAGCGGACAGCAAAACTCTGGAAACACCATATATTTT
V gene: TRBV5-6; D gene: NA; J gene: TRBJ2-3; clone size: NA; CDR3 protein: CASSLVSVSTDTQYF; CDR3 DNA: TGTGCCAGCAGCTTGGTGTCAGTCAGCACAGATACGCAGTATTTT
V gene: TRBV9; D gene: TRBD2; J gene: TRBJ2-1; clone size: NA; CDR3 protein: CASSVSGSSYNEQFF; CDR3 DNA: TGTGCCAGCAGCGTAAGCGGGAGCTCCTACAATGAGCAGTTCTTC
V gene: TRBV5-6; D gene: NA; J gene: TRBJ1-4; clone size: NA; CDR3 protein: CASSFWGSRLGKLFF; CDR3 DNA: TGTGCCAGCAGTTTTTGGGGTTCGCGACTAGGAAAACTGTTTTTT
V gene: TRBV30; D gene: NA; J gene: TRBJ1-6; clone size: NA; CDR3 protein: CAWSGLGGFSPLHF; CDR3 DNA: TGTGCCTGGAGTGGGTTGGGAGGGTTTTCACCCCTCCACTTT
V gene: TRBV4-1; D gene: NA; J gene: TRBJ1-2; clone size: NA; CDR3 protein: CASSQSRGMSRADGYTF; CDR3 DNA: TGCGCCAGCAGCCAATCAAGGGGGATGTCGAGGGCAGATGGCTACACCTTC
V gene: TRBV28; D gene: NA; J gene: TRBJ2-7; clone size: NA; CDR3 protein: CASRAGKGEQYF; CDR3 DNA: TGTGCCAGCAGGGCAGGGAAGGGCGAGCAGTACTTC
V gene: TRBV11-2; D gene: TRBD1; J gene: TRBJ2-7; clone size: NA; CDR3 protein: CASSQSSGTGVEQYF; CDR3 DNA: TGTGCCAGCAGCCAATCATCCGGGACAGGGGTCGAGCAGTACTTC
V gene: TRBV6-5; D gene: TRBD2; J gene: TRBJ2-7; clone size: NA; CDR3 protein: CASSGSSGRVYEQYF; CDR3 DNA: TGTGCCAGCTCGGGTTCTAGCGGACGGGTCTACGAGCAGTACTTC
V gene: TRBV5-1; D gene: TRBD2; J gene: TRBJ2-7; clone size: NA; CDR3 protein: CASSLGSAGGSYEQYF; CDR3 DNA: TGCGCCAGCAGCTTGGGATCAGCGGGAGGCTCCTACGAGCAGTACTTC
V gene: TRBV5-1; D gene: NA; J gene: TRBJ1-3; clone size: NA; CDR3 protein: CASASGAGGSGNTIYF; CDR3 DNA: TGCGCCAGCGCAAGCGGGGCAGGAGGCTCTGGAAACACCATATATTTT
V gene: TRBV21-1; D gene: NA; J gene: TRBJ1-3; clone size: few; CDR3 protein: CASSPLSLQGTSGNTIYF; CDR3 DNA: TGTGCCAGCAGCCCCCTGTCTCTTCAGGGGACCTCTGGAAACACCATATATTTT